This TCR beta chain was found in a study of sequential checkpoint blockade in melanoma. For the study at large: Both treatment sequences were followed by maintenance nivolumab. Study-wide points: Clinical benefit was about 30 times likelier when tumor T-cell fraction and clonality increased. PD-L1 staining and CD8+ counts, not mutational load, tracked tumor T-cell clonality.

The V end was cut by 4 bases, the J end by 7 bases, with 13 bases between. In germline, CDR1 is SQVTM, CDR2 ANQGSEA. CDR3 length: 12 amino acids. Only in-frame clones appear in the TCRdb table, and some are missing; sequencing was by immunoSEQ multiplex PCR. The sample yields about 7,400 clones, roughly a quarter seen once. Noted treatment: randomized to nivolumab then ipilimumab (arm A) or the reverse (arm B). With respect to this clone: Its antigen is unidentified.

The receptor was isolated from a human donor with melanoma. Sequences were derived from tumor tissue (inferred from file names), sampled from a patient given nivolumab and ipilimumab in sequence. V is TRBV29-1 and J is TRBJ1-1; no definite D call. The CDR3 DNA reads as TGCAGCGTTGGAACGGCGGGGTTTGAAGCTTTCTTT. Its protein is CSVGTAGFEAFF.